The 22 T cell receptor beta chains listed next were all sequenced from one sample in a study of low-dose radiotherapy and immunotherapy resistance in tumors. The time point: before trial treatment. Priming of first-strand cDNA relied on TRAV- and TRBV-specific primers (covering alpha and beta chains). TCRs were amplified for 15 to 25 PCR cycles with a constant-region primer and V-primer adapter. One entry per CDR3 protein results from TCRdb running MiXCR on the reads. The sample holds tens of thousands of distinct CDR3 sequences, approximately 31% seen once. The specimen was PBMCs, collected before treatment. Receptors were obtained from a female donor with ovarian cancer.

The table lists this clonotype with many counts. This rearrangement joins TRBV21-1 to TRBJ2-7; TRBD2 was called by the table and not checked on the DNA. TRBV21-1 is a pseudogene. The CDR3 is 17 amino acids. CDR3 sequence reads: CASPLPAGGPLEYEQYF. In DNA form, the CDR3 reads TGTGCCAGCCCCCTACCAGCGGGGGGTCCTTTGGAGTACGAGCAGTACTTC.

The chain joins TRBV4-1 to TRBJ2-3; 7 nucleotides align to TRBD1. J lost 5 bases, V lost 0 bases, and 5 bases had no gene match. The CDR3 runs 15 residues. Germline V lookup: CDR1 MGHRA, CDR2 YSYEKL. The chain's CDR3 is CASSQDRGRRDTQYF. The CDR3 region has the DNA TGCGCCAGCAGCCAAGATAGGGGGCGTAGAGATACGCAGTATTTT.

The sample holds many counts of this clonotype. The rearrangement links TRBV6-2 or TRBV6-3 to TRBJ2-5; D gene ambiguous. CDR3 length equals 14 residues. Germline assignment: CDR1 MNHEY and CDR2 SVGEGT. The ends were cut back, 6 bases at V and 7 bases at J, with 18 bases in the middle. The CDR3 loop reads CASRRTLPSTTQYF. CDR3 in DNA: TGTGCCAGCAGACGGACCCTTCCCTCGACGACCCAGTACTTC.

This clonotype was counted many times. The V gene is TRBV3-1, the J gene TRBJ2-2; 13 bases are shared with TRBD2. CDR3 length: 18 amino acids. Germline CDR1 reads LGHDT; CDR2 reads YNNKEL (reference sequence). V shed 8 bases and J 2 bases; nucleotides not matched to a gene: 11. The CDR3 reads CASGRGGTSGDNTGELFF. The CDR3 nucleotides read TGTGCCAGCGGCCGTGGAGGGACTAGCGGGGACAACACCGGGGAGCTGTTTTTT.

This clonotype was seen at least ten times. The DNA for the CDR3 is TGTGCCAGCGGAACAGGGTTCGACTATGGCTACACCTTC. Protein sequence: CASGTGFDYGYTF. The rearrangement links TRBV6-6 to TRBJ1-2; a possible D gene is TRBD1 (6 bases). The CDR3 consists of 13 residues. Germline V gene data show CDR1 as MNHNY and CDR2 as SVGAGI (reference sequence). Trimming cost V 8 bases and J 3 bases, with 13 bases left between them.

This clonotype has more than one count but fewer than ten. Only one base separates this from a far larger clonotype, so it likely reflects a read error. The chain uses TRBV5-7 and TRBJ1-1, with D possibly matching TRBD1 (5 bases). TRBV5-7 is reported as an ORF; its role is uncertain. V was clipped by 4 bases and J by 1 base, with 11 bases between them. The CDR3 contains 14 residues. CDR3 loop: CASSPARGNTEAFF. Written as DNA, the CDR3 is TGTGCCAGCAGCCCCGCGAGGGGGAACACTGAAGCTTTCTTT.

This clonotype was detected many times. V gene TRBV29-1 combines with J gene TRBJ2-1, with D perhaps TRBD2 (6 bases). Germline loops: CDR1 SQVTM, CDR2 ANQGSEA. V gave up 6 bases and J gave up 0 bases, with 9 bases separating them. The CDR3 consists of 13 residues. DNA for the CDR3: TGCAGCGTGGGGCGGGGCTCCTACAATGAGCAGTTCTTC. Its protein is CSVGRGSYNEQFF.

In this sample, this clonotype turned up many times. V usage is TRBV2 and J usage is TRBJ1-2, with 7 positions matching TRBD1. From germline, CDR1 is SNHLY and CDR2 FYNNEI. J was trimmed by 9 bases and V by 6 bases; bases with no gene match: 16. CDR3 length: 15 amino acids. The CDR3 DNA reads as TGTGCCAGCAGGGAGTGGGTTGAGGGGGCGAGGAGCTACACCTTC. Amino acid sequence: CASREWVEGARSYTF.

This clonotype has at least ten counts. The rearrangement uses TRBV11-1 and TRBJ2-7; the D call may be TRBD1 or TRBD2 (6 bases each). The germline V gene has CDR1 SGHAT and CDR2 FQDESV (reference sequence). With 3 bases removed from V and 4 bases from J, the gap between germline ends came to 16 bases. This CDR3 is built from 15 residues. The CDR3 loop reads CASSFRGLDLYEQYF. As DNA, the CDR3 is TGTGCCAGCAGCTTCCGGGGGCTCGACCTGTACGAGCAGTACTTC.

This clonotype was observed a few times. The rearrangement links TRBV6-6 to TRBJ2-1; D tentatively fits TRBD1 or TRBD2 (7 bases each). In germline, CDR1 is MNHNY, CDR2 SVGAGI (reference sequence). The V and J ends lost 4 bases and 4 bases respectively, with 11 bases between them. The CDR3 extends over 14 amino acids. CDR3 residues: CASSSGGGYNEQFF. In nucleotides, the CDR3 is TGTGCCAGCAGTTCAGGGGGGGGTTACAATGAGCAGTTCTTC.

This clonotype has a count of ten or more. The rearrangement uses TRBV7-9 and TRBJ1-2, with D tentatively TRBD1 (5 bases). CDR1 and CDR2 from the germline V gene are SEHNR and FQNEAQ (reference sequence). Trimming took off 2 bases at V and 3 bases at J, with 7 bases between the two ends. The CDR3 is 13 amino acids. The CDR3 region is CASSLRGDYGYTF. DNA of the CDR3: TGTGCCAGCAGCTTAAGGGGTGACTATGGCTACACCTTC.

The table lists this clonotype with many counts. For the CDR3, the DNA is TGTGCCAGCAGTTCCCGGCGGGGGGGGAACACCGGGGAGCTGTTTTTT. This gives the protein CASSSRRGGNTGELFF. The V call is TRBV27, the J call TRBJ2-2, with 9 bases aligning to TRBD2. This CDR3 comprises 16 residues. The ends lost 4 bases at V and 1 base at J; junction bases unmatched: 4. Germline lookup yields CDR1 MNHEY and CDR2 SMNVEV (reference sequence).

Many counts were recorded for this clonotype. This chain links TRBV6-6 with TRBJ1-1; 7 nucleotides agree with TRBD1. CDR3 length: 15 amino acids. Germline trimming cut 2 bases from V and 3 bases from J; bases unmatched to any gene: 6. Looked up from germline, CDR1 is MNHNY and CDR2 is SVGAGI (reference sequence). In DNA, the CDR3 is TGTGCCAGCAGTTACGAACAGGGGCCAGACACTGAAGCTTTCTTT. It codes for CASSYEQGPDTEAFF.

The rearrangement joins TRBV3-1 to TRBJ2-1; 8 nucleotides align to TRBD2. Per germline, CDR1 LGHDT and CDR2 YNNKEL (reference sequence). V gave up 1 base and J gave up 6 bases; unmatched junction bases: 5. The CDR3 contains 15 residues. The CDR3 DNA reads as TGTGCCAGCAGCCAAGTATCCCTAGCGGGCAATGAGCAGTTCTTC. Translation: CASSQVSLAGNEQFF.

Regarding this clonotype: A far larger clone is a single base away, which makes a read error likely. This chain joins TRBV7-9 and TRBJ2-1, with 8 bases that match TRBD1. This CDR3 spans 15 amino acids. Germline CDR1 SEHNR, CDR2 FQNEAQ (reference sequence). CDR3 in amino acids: CASSLVWDRTNDQFF. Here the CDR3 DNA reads TGTGCCAGCAGCTTAGTATGGGACAGGACCAATGATCAGTTCTTC.

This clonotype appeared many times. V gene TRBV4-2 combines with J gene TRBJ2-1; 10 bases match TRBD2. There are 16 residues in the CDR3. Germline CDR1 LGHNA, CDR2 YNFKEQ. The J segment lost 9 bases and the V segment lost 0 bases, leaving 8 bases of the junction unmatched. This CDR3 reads CASSQDWASGSTEQFF. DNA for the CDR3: TGTGCCAGCAGCCAAGATTGGGCTAGCGGGAGTACTGAGCAGTTCTTC.

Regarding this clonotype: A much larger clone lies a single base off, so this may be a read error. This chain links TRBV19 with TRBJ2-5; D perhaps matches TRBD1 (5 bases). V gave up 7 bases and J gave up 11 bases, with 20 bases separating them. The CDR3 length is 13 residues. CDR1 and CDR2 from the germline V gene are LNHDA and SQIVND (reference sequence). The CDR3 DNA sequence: TGTGCCAGTAAGGACATACAATACAATGAGCAGTACTTC. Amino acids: CASKDIQYNEQYF.

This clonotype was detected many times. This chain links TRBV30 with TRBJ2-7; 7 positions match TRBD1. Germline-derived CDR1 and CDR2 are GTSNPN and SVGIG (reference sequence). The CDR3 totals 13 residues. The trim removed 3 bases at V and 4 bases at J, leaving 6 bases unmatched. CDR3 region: CAWRIQGRYEQYF. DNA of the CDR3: TGTGCCTGGAGGATACAGGGGCGGTACGAGCAGTACTTC.

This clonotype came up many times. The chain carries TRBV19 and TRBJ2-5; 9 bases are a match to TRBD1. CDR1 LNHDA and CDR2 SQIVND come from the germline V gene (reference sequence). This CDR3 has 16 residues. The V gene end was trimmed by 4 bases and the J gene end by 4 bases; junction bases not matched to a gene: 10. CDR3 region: CASSTGQGSSGETQYF. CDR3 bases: TGTGCCAGTAGTACCGGACAGGGGAGCTCAGGAGAGACCCAGTACTTC.

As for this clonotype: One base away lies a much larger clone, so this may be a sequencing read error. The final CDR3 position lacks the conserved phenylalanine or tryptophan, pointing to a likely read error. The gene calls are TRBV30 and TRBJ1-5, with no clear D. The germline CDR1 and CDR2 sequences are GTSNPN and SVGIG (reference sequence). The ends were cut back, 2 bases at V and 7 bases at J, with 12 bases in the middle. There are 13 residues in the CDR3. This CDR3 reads CAWSRGVGQPQHC. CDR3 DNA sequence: TGTGCCTGGAGTCGCGGTGTGGGGCAGCCCCAGCATTGT.

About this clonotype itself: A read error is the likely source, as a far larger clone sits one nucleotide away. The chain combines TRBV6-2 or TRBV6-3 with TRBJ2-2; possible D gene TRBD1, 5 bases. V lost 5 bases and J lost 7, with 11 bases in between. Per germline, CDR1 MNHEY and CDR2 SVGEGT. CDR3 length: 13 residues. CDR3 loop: CASSTQDNGELFF. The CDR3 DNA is TGTGCCAGCAGTACACAGGATAACGGGGAGCTGTTTTTT.

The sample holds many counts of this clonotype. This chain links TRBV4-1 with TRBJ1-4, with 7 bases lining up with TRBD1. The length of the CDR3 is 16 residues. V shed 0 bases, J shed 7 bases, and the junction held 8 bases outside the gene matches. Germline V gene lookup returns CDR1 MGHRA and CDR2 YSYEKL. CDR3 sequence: CASSQDGAGGFEKLFF. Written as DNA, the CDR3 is TGCGCCAGCAGCCAAGATGGGGCAGGGGGTTTTGAAAAACTGTTTTTT.